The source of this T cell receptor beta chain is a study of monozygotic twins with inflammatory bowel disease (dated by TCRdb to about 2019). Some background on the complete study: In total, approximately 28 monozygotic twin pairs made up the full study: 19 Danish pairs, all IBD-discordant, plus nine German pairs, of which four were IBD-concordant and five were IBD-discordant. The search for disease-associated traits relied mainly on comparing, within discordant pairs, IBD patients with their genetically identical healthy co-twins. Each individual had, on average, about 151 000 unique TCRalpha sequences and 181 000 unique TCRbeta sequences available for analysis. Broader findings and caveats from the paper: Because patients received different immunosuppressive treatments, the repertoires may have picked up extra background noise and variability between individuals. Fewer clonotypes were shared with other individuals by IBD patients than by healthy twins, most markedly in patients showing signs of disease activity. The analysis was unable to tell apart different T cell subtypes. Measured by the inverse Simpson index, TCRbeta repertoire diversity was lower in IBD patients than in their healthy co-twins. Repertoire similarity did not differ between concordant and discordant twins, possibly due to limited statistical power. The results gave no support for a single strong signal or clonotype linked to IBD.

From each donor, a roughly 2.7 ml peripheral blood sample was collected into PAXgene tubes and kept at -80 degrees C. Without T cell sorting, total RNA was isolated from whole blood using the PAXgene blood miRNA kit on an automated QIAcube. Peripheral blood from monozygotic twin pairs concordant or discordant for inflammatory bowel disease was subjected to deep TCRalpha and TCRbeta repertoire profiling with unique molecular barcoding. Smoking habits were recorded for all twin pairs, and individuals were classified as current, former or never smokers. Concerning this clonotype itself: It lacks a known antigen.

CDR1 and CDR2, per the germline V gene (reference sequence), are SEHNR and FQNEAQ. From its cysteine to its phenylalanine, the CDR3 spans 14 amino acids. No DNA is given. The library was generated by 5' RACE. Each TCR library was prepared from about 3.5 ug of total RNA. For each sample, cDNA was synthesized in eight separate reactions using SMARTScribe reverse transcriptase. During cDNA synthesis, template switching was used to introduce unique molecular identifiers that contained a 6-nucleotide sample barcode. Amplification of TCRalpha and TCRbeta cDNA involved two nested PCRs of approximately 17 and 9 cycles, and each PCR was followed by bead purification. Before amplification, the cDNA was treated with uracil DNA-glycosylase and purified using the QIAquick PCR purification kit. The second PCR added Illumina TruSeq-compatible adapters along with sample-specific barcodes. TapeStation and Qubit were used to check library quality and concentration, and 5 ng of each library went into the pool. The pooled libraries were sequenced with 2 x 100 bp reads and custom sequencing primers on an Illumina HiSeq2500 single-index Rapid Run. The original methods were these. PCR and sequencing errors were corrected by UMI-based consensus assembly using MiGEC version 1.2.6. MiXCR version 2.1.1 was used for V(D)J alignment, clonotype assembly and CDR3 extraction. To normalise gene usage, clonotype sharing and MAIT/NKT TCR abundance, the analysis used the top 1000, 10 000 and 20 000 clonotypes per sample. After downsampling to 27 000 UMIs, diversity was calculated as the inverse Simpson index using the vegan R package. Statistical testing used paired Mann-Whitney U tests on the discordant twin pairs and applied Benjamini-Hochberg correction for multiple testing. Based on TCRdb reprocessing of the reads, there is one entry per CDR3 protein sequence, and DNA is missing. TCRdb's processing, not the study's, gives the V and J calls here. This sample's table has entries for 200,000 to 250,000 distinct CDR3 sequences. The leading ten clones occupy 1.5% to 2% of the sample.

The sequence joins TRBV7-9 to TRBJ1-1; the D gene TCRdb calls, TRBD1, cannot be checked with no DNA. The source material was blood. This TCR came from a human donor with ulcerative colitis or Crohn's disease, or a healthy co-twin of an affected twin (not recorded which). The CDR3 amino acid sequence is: CASSMTAMNTEAFF.